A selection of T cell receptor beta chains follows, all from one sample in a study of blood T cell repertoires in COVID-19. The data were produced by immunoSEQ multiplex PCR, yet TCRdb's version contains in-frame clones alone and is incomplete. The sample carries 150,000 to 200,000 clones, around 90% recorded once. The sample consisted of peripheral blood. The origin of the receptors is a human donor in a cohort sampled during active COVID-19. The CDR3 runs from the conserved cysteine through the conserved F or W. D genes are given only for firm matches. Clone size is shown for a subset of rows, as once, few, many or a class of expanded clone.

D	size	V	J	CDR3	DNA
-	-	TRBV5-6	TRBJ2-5	CASSLSAGRKTQYF	TGTGCCAGCAGCTTGAGTGCAGGGCGGAAGACCCAGTACTTC
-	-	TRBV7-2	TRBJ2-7	CASSLPGAYEQYF	TGTGCCAGCAGCTTACCAGGGGCCTACGAGCAGTACTTC
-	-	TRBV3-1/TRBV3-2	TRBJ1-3	CASSHKGYSGNTIYF	TGTGCCAGCAGCCATAAGGGGTACTCTGGAAACACCATATATTTT
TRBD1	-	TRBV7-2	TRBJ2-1	CASSKRPGTGGSNEQFF	TGTGCCAGCAGCAAACGACCCGGGACAGGGGGCTCGAATGAGCAGTTCTTC
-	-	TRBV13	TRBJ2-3	CASSLGLVADTQYF	TGTGCCAGCAGCTTAGGACTGGTAGCAGATACGCAGTATTTT
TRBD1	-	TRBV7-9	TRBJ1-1	CASSLWDRGLEAFF	TGTGCCAGCAGCTTGTGGGACAGGGGATTGGAAGCTTTCTTT
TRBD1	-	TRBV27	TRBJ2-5	CASSLSGGRETQYF	TGTGCCAGCAGTTTATCAGGGGGCCGGGAGACCCAGTACTTC
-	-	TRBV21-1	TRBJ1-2	CASSKSRDIRYGYTF	TGTGCCAGCAGCAAAAGCCGCGACATACGCTATGGCTACACCTTC
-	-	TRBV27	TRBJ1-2	CASKIRGGGGGYTF	TGTGCCAGCAAGATAAGAGGCGGGGGAGGTGGCTACACCTTC
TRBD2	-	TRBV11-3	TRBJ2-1	CASSAASGSWNEQFF	TGTGCCAGCAGCGCCGCCAGCGGGAGCTGGAATGAGCAGTTCTTC
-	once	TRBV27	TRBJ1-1	CATPFRGKNTEAFF	TGTGCCACCCCTTTCCGGGGGAAGAACACTGAAGCTTTCTTT
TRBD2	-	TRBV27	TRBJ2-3	CASSPGYGLAGGLFTDTQYF	TGTGCCAGCAGTCCAGGCTACGGACTAGCGGGGGGGCTATTCACAGATACGCAGTATTTT
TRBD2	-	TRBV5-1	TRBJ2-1	CASSSDPQAGELSNEQFF	TGCGCCAGCAGCTCCGACCCGCAAGCGGGAGAATTGAGCAATGAGCAGTTCTTC
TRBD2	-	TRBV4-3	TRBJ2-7	CASSQDLALAEGAYEQYF	TGCGCCAGCAGCCAAGATTTGGCACTAGCGGAGGGGGCCTACGAGCAGTACTTC
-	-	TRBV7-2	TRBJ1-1	CASSRRVDTEAFF	TGTGCCAGCAGCCGCAGGGTTGACACTGAAGCTTTCTTT
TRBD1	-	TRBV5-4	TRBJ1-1	CASREPGQKMNTEAFF	TGTGCCAGCAGGGAACCGGGACAGAAAATGAACACTGAAGCTTTCTTT
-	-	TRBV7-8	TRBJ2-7	CASSINRYLSYEQYF	TGTGCCAGCAGCATAAACAGGTACCTCTCCTACGAGCAGTACTTC
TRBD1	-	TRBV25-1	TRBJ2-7	CASQDRGHEQYF	TGTGCCAGTCAAGACAGGGGACACGAGCAGTACTTC
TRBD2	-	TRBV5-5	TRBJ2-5	CASSLALAGGQETQYF	TGTGCCAGCAGCTTGGCACTAGCGGGGGGCCAAGAGACCCAGTACTTC
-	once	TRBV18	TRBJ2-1	CASSPPLKRTTYNEQFF	TGTGCCAGCTCACCTCCACTCAAGCGGACCACCTACAATGAGCAGTTCTTC
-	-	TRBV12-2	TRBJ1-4	CASRLAEEGDYYNEKLFF	TGTGCAAGTCGCTTAGCGGAAGAGGGGGACTATTATAATGAAAAACTGTTTTTT
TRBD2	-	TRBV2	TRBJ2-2	CASSASGLAGVAGELFF	TGTGCCAGCAGTGCGTCGGGACTAGCGGGGGTGGCCGGGGAGCTGTTTTTT
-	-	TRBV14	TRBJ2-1	CASSQRDEQFF	TGTGCCAGCAGCCAACGGGATGAGCAGTTCTTC
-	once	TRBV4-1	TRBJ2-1	CASSQDGGAEQFF	TGCGCCAGCAGCCAAGATGGCGGGGCTGAGCAGTTCTTC
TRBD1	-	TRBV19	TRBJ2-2	CASSGGQGWAGELFF	TGTGCCAGTAGTGGGGGACAGGGGTGGGCCGGGGAGCTGTTTTTT
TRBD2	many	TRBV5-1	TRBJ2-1	CASSKLAGEGEQFF	TGCGCCAGCAGCAAACTAGCGGGAGAAGGTGAGCAGTTCTTC
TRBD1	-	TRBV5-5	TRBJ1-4	CASSGGDRGVEKLFF	TGTGCCAGCAGCGGAGGGGACAGGGGAGTGGAAAAACTGTTTTTT
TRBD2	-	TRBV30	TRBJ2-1	CAWGPGLAREQFF	TGTGCCTGGGGGCCGGGACTAGCACGAGAGCAGTTCTTC
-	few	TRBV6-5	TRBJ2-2	CASSPRRGTGELFF	TGTGCCAGCAGTCCACGCAGGGGCACCGGGGAGCTGTTTTTT
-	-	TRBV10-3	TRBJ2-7	CAISDRRIEQYF	TGTGCCATCAGCGACAGGAGGATAGAGCAGTACTTC
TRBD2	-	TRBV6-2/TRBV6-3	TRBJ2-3	CASSLGLAGVTDTQYF	TGTGCCAGCAGTTTGGGACTAGCGGGGGTCACAGATACGCAGTATTTT
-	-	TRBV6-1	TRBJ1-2	CASSEAPGQPYGYTF	TGTGCCAGCAGTGAAGCCCCCGGACAGCCGTATGGCTACACCTTC
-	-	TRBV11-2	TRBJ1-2	CASSLAPGFDYGYTF	TGTGCCAGCAGCTTAGCACCAGGGTTCGACTATGGCTACACCTTC
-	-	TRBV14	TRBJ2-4	CASSRNSGMQNIQYF	TGTGCCAGCAGCCGTAATTCGGGTATGCAGAACATTCAGTACTTC
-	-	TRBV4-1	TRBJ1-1	CASSLSGGYEAFF	TGCGCCAGCAGCCTATCAGGAGGGTATGAAGCTTTCTTT
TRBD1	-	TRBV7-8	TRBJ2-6	CASSSTGKPGANVLTF	TGTGCCAGCAGCTCGACAGGGAAGCCTGGGGCCAACGTCCTGACTTTC
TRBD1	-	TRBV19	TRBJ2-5	CASSLRDRGTQETQYF	TGTGCCAGTAGTCTACGGGACAGGGGAACCCAAGAGACCCAGTACTTC
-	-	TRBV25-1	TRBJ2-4	CASSEQGPENIQYF	TGTGCCAGCAGTGAACAGGGCCCCGAAAACATTCAGTACTTC
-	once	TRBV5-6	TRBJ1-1	CASSQPPGVLNTEAFF	TGTGCCAGCAGCCAACCTCCAGGGGTTTTGAACACTGAAGCTTTCTTT
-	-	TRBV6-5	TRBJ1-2	CASRPTAKDGYTF	TGTGCCAGCAGGCCGACAGCTAAAGATGGCTACACCTTC